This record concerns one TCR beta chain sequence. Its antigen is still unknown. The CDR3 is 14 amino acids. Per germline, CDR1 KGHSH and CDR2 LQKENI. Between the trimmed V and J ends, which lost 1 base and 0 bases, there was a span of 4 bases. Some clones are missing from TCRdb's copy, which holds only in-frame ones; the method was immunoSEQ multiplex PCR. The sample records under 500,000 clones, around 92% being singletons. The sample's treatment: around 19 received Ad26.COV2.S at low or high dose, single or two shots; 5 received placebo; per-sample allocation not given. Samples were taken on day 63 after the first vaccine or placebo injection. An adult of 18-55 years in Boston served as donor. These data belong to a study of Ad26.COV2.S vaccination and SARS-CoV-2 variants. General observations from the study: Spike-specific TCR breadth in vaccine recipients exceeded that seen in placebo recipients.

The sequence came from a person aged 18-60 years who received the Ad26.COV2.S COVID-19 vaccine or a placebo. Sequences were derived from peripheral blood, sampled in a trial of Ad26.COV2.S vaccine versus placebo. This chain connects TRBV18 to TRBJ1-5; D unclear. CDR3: CASSPLGSNQPQHF. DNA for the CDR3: TGTGCCAGCTCACCACTCGGTAGCAATCAGCCCCAGCATTTT.